These 20 T cell receptor beta chains share one sample of origin, sequenced in a study of T cell repertoires in cytomegalovirus infection. TCRdb processed the reads anew with MiXCR; each CDR3 protein has one entry. The sample lists approximately 500,000 distinct CDR3 sequences, 11% occurring once. The sequenced sample consisted of PBMCs. The receptors were gathered from a human donor in good health (CMV status not recorded). Some clones in this sample may be carry-over from other donors' samples.

CDR3 sequence reads: CASSLGDRGQNEQFF. CDR3 DNA sequence: TGTGCCAGCAGCTTAGGGGACAGGGGGCAAAATGAGCAGTTCTTC. The chain uses TRBV11-3 and TRBJ2-1, with 12 bases identical to TRBD1. The CDR3 has 15 residues. CDR1 is SGHNT, CDR2 YENEEA, per germline. V trimming: 1 base; J trimming: 7 bases; junction bases outside the gene matches: 2.

This clonotype was seen at least ten times. J is TRBJ2-5 and V is TRBV7-9; 14 nucleotides agree with TRBD2. Trimming cost V 5 bases and J 5 bases; bases outside gene matches: 10. CDR3 size: 17 residues. The germline gives CDR1 SEHNR, CDR2 FQNEAQ (reference sequence). The CDR3 sequence is CASSETSGRALRETQYF. Written as DNA, the CDR3 is TGTGCCAGCAGCGAGACTAGCGGGAGGGCCCTCCGGGAGACCCAGTACTTC.

In its sample, this clonotype was seen a few times. The chain combines TRBV30 with TRBJ2-7; tentative D call: TRBD1 (5 bases). Germline CDR1 is GTSNPN and CDR2 is SVGIG (reference sequence). The CDR3 covers 14 residues. Trimming took off 3 bases at V and 5 bases at J, with 17 bases between the two ends. The CDR3 reads CAWRDQPLQDEQYF. In DNA form, the CDR3 reads TGTGCCTGGAGAGACCAGCCATTACAGGACGAGCAGTACTTC.

This clonotype was recorded at least ten times. The chain couples TRBV10-3 to TRBJ2-7; D possibly matches TRBD1 or TRBD2 (6 bases each). The CDR3 runs 14 residues. V gave up 2 bases and J gave up 3 bases, with 11 bases separating them. The germline V gene encodes CDR1 ENHRY and CDR2 SYGVKD. Here the CDR3 reads CAISEAGHLYEQYF. Written as DNA, the CDR3 is TGTGCCATCAGTGAGGCGGGACACCTCTACGAGCAGTACTTC.

This clonotype showed up many times. The genes are TRBV7-3 and TRBJ2-5; TRBD2 agrees at 10 bases. This CDR3 contains 14 residues. V lost 5 bases to trimming and J lost 3 bases; unmatched junction nucleotides: 3. Germline assignment: CDR1 SGHTA and CDR2 FQGTGA. CDR3 sequence: CASSRGLAEETQYF. Written as DNA, the CDR3 is TGTGCCAGCAGCCGAGGACTAGCGGAAGAGACCCAGTACTTC.

This clonotype was observed at least ten times. This chain joins TRBV23-1 and TRBJ2-1, with D tentatively TRBD1 (5 bases). TRBV23-1 has ORF status, its function being uncertain. V was pared by 4 bases and J by 0 bases, with 16 bases between. This CDR3 has 17 residues. The CDR3 loop reads CASSLRRATGSYNEQFF. Written as DNA, the CDR3 is TGCGCCAGCAGTCTGCGCAGGGCTACCGGCTCCTACAATGAGCAGTTCTTC.

In the case of this clonotype: A read error may explain this, as a much larger clone is one base away. The chain couples TRBV7-8 to TRBJ1-5, with D possibly TRBD1 on 6 matching bases. The CDR3 spans 15 residues. In germline, CDR1 is SGHVS, CDR2 FQNEAQ. CDR3 nucleotide sequence: TGTGCCAGCAGCTCGCACAGGGAACGCAATCAGCTCCAGCATTTT. Translating it yields CASSSHRERNQLQHF.

This chain links TRBV11-2 with TRBJ2-4; 8 bases agree with TRBD2. CDR3 length: 10 residues. Trimming cost V 4 bases and J 16 bases; bases outside gene matches: 3. Per the germline V gene, CDR1 is SGHAT and CDR2 is FQNNGV. As DNA, the CDR3 is TGTGCCAGCAGCTCCGGACTAGCATACTTC. This translates into CASSSGLAYF.

The V call is TRBV20-1, the J call TRBJ2-2; 7 bases line up with TRBD2. V lost 2 bases, J lost 5 bases, and 14 bases stayed unmatched. Germline-derived CDR1 and CDR2 are DFQATT and SNEGSKA (reference sequence). The CDR3 totals 17 residues. Here the CDR3 DNA reads TGCAGTGCTAGATCCGGATCGTTACTAGCGCTTACCGGGGAGCTGTTTTTT. Residues: CSARSGSLLALTGELFF.

The chain is built from TRBV20-1 and TRBJ2-5, with TRBD2 identical over 8 bases. Per germline, CDR1 DFQATT and CDR2 SNEGSKA (reference sequence). The J segment lost 5 bases and the V segment lost 4 bases, leaving 3 bases of the junction unmatched. CDR3 length: 12 amino acids. For the CDR3, the DNA is TGCAGTGCTACCCGACTAGCGGAGACCCAGTACTTC. Amino acids: CSATRLAETQYF.

This clonotype occurred many times. The rearrangement uses TRBV7-9 and TRBJ2-5, with 7 positions matching TRBD2. The V gene end was trimmed by 1 base and the J gene end by 2 bases; junction bases not matched to a gene: 10. This CDR3 is 17 amino acids long. Germline lookup yields CDR1 SEHNR and CDR2 FQNEAQ (reference sequence). The CDR3 DNA follows: TGTGCCAGCAGCTTAGGAGGACTACCCGGGGGGCAAGAGACCCAGTACTTC. Translated: CASSLGGLPGGQETQYF.

This clonotype was detected ten times or more. The V gene is TRBV7-9, the J gene TRBJ2-1, with no clear D. CDR3 size: 12 residues. Germline-derived CDR1 and CDR2 are SEHNR and FQNEAQ (reference sequence). Trimming shortened V by 4 bases and J by 7 bases, and 8 bases separated the two germline ends. This CDR3 reads CASSYQRNEQFF. In DNA form, the CDR3 reads TGTGCCAGCAGCTATCAAAGGAATGAGCAGTTCTTC.

This clonotype was seen many times. The chain has TRBV7-2 and TRBJ1-3, with TRBD1 matching 8 bases. Trimming cost V 2 bases and J 2 bases; bases outside gene matches: 8. CDR1 is SGHTA, CDR2 FQGNSA, per germline. CDR3 length: 17 residues. The CDR3 DNA is TGTGCCAGCAGCTTATATGCTCAGGGGGCGGCTGGAAACACCATATATTTT. Its protein product is CASSLYAQGAAGNTIYF.

This chain links TRBV14 with TRBJ2-3, with 11 bases identical to TRBD2. Losses at the gene ends were 2 bases for V and 3 bases for J; bases not matched to a gene: 4. This CDR3 has 16 residues. CDR1 is SGHDN and CDR2 is FVKESK in the germline V gene. In DNA form, the CDR3 reads TGTGCCAGCAGCCAAACTAGCGGGAGTCTGACAGATACGCAGTATTTT. This translates into CASSQTSGSLTDTQYF. Combining the CDR3 with reference TRBV14 and TRBJ2-3 gives the whole variable domain EAGVTQFPSHSVIEKGQTVTLRCDPISGHDNLYWYRRVMGKEIKFLLHFVKESKQDESGMPNNRFLAERTGGTYSTLKVQPAELEDSGVYFCASSQTSGSLTDTQYFGPGTRLTVL.

The CDR3 is CASSGVKGTEAFF. DNA of the CDR3: TGTGCCAGCAGTGGTGTTAAGGGCACTGAAGCTTTCTTT. This chain links TRBV28 with TRBJ1-1; no clear D. Germline CDR1 is MDHEN and CDR2 is SYDVKM. The CDR3 runs to 13 residues. V lost 5 bases and J lost 4, with 11 bases in between.

This clonotype was detected many times. The chain links TRBV19 to TRBJ1-2; TRBD1 matches 8 bases. The germline V gene has CDR1 LNHDA and CDR2 SQIVND (reference sequence). V shed 11 bases and J 8 bases; nucleotides not matched to a gene: 7. The CDR3 has 11 residues. The CDR3 nucleotides read TGTGCCTCTGGACAGGGCCCCGGCTACACCTTC. Protein: CASGQGPGYTF. Full variable domain (outside the CDR3, taken from reference TRBV19 and TRBJ1-2): DGGITQSPKYLFRKEGQNVTLSCEQNLNHDAMYWYRQDPGQGLRLIYYSQIVNDFQKGDIAEGYSVSREKKESFPLTVTSAQKNPTAFYLCASGQGPGYTFGSGTRLTVV.

This clonotype was picked up a small number of times. The rearrangement uses TRBV10-3 and TRBJ1-1; possible D gene TRBD1, 5 bases. The V gene's germline CDR1 is ENHRY and CDR2 SYGVKD. This CDR3 has 14 amino acids. Trimming took 2 bases from V and 3 from J, leaving 10 bases between them. The CDR3 nucleotides read TGTGCCATCAGTGAGCAGGGCACAGACACTGAAGCTTTCTTT. It encodes CAISEQGTDTEAFF.

This clonotype has a count of ten or more. V gene TRBV20-1 combines with J gene TRBJ2-1; 8 bases agree with TRBD1. The CDR3 is 14 amino acids. Germline assignment: CDR1 DFQATT and CDR2 SNEGSKA (reference sequence). V was pared by 3 bases and J by 5 bases, with 6 bases of the junction left unmatched. The CDR3 spells CSARVQGANNEQFF. CDR3 DNA: TGCAGTGCTAGGGTTCAGGGGGCGAACAATGAGCAGTTCTTC.

The rearrangement links TRBV3-1 to TRBJ1-1, with TRBD1 identical over 12 bases. In germline, CDR1 is LGHDT, CDR2 YNNKEL (reference sequence). V lost 0 bases, J lost 0 bases, and 2 bases stayed unmatched. CDR3 length: 17 residues. The CDR3: CASSQDGTGGMNTEAFF. The CDR3 DNA is TGTGCCAGCAGCCAAGACGGGACAGGGGGCATGAACACTGAAGCTTTCTTT.

This clonotype was found once. The J gene is TRBJ2-1, the V gene TRBV29-1, with 8 positions matching TRBD1. The CDR3 is 13 amino acids. Germline lookup yields CDR1 SQVTM and CDR2 ANQGSEA. J lost 5 bases, V lost 6 bases, and 6 bases had no gene match. The CDR3 reads CSVPGQVDNEQFF. The CDR3 DNA sequence: TGCAGCGTGCCGGGACAGGTCGACAATGAGCAGTTCTTC.